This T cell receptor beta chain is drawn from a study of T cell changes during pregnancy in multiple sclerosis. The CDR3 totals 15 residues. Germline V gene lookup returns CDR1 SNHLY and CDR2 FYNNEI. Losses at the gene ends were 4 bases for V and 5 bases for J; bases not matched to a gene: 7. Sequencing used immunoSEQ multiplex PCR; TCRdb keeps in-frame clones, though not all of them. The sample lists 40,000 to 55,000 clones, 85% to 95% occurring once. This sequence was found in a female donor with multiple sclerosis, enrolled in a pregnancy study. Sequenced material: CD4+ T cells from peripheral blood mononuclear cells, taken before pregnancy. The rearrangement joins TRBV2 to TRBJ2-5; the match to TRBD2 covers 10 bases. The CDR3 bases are TGTGCCAGCAGTGGGACTAGCGGAGGCGGGGAGACCCAGTACTTC. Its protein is CASSGTSGGGETQYF.